This T cell receptor (beta chain) was sequenced for a study of cytomegalovirus exposure and HLA in healthy donors. PCR involved 60 Vbeta and 13 Jbeta primers. Libraries were prepared by immunoSEQ multiplex PCR; TCRdb keeps only in-frame clonotypes and omits some of them. The sample lists around 200,000 clones; over 75% were seen once. There are 11 residues in the CDR3. This TCR derives from a woman in her fifties or sixties in good health and CMV-seronegative. The chain recombines TRBV1 with TRBJ2-1; the table's D call, TRBD2, was not checked against the DNA. TRBV1 is assigned pseudogene status. The sequenced sample was PBMCs. CDR3: CTSKTGNEQFF. The CDR3 coding sequence is TGCACCAGCAAAACCGGCAATGAGCAGTTCTTC.